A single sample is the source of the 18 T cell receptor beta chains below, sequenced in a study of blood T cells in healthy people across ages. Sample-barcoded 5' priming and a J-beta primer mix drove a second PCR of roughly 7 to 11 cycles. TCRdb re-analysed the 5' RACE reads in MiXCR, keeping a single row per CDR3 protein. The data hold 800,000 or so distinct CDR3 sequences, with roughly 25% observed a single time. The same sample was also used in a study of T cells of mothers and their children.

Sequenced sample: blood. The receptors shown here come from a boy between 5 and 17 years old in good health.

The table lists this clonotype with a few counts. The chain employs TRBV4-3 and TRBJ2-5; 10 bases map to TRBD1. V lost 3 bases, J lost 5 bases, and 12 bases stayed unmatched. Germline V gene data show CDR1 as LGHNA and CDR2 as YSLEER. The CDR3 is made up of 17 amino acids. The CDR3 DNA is TGCGCCAGCAGCCAGGGGCTGACAGGGGGCATGGGGGAGACCCAGTACTTC. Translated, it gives CASSQGLTGGMGETQYF.

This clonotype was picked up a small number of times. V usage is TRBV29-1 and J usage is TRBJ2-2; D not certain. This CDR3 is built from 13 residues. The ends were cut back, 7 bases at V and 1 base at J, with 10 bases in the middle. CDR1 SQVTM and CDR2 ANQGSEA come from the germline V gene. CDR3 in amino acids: CSGRWQNTGELFF. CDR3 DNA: TGCAGCGGAAGGTGGCAGAACACCGGGGAGCTGTTTTTT.

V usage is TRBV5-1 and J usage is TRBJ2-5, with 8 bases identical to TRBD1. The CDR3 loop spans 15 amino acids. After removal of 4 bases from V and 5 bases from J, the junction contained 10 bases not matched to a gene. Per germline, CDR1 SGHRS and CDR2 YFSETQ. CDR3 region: CASSGRTGSEETQYF. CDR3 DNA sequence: TGCGCCAGCAGCGGACGGACAGGGTCCGAGGAGACCCAGTACTTC.

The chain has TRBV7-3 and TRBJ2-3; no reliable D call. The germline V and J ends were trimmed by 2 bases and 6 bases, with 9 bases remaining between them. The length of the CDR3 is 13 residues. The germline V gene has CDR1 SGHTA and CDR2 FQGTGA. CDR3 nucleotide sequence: TGTGCCAGCAGCTTATTCGCCGGGGATACGCAGTATTTT. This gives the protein CASSLFAGDTQYF.

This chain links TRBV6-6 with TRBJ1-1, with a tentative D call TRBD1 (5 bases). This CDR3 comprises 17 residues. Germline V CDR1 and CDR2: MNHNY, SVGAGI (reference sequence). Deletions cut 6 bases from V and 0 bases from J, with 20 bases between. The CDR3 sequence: CASRPPPGGELNTEAFF. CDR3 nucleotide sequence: TGTGCCAGCAGGCCCCCCCCGGGGGGAGAGTTGAACACTGAAGCTTTCTTT.

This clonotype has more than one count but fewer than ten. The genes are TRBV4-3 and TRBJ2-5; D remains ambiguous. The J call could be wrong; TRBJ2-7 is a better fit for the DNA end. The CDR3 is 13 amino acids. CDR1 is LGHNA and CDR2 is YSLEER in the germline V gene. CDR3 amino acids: CASSQERTYEQYF. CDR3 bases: TGCGCCAGCAGCCAGGAGAGAACCTACGAGCAGTACTTC.

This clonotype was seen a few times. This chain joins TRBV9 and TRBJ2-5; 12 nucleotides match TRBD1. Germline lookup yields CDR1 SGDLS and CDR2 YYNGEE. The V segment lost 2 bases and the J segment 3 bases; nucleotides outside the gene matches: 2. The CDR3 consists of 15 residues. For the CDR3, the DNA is TGTGCCAGCAGCGTGGGGACAGGGGGCGAAGAGACCCAGTACTTC. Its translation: CASSVGTGGEETQYF.

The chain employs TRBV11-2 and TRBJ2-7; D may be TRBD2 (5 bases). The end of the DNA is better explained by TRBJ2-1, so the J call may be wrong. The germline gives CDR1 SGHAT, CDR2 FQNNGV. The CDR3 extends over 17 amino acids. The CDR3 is CASSSPGSGITYNEQFF. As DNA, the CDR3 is TGTGCCAGCAGCTCACCGGGGAGCGGAATAACCTACAATGAGCAGTTCTTC.

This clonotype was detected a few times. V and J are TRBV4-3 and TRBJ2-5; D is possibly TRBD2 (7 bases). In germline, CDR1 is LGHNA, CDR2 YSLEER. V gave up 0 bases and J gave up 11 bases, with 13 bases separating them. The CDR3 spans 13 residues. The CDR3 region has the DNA TGCGCCAGCAGCCAAGAGGGGGCGGGGGAGCAGTACTTC. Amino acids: CASSQEGAGEQYF.

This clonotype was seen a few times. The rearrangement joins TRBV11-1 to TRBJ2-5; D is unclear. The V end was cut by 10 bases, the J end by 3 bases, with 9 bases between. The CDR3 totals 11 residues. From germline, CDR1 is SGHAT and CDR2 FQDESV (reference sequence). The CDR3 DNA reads TGTGCCACTGGGGAAAAAGAGACCCAGTACTTC. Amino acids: CATGEKETQYF.

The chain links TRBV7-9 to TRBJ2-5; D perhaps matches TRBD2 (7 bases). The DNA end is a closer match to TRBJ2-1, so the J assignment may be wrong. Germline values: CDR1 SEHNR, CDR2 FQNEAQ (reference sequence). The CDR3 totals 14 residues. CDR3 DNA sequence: TGTGCCAGCAGCTCGACTGAGGGGGGGAATGAGCAGTTCTTC. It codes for CASSSTEGGNEQFF.

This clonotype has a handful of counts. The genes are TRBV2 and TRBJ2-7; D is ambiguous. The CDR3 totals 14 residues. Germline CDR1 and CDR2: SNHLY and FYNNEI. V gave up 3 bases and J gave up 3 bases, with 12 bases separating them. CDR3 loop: CASSDPLRFYEQYF. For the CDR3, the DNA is TGTGCCAGCAGTGACCCCTTAAGGTTCTACGAGCAGTACTTC.

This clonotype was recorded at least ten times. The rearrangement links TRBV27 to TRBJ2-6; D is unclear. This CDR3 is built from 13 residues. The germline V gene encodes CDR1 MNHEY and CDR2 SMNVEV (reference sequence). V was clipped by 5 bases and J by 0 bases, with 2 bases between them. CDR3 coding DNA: TGTGCCAGCAGTGCCTCTGGGGCCAACGTCCTGACTTTC. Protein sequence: CASSASGANVLTF.

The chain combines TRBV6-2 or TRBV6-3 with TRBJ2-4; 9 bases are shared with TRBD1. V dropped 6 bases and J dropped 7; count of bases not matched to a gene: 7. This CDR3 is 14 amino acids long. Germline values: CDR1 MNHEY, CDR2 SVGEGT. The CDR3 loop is CASSEVGTGNIQYF. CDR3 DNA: TGTGCCAGCAGCGAGGTCGGGACAGGGAACATTCAGTACTTC.

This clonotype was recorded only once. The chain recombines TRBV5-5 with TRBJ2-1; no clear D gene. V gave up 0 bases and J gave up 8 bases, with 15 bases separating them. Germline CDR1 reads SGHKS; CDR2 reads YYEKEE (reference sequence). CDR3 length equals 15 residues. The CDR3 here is CASSLVPGRNDEQFF. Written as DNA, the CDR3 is TGTGCCAGCAGCTTGGTCCCAGGACGTAACGATGAGCAGTTCTTC.

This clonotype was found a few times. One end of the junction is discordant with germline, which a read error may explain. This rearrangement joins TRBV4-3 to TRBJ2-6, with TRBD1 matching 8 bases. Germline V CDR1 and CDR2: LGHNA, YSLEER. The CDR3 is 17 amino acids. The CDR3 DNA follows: TGCGCCAGCAGCCAGAATGGACAGGGCTCTGGGGCCGACGTCCTGACTTTC. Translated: CASSQNGQGSGADVLTF.

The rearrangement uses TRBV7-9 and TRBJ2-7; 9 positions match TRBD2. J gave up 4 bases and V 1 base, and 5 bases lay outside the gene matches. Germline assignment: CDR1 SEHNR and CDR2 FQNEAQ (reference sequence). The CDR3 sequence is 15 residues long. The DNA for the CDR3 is TGTGCCAGCAGCTTAGGCGGGGGGGCCGGGTACGAGCAGTACTTC. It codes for CASSLGGGAGYEQYF.

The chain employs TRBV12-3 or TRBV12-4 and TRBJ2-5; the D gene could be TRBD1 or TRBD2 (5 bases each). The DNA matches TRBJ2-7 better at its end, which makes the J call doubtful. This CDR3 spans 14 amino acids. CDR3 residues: CASSLFFREYEQYF. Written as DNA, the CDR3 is TGTGCCAGCTCTCTTTTTTTCAGGGAGTACGAGCAGTACTTC.